Listed here are 20 T cell receptor beta chains from one sample, sequenced in a study of T cells in tuberculosis. Measured with immunoSEQ multiplex PCR; TCRdb has only the in-frame clones, and not every one. Among 25,000 to 35,000 clones listed, around 92% were seen once. The sequencing sample was made of PBMCs. These receptors all stem from a donor under 30 with latent tuberculosis or without tuberculosis infection. Some clones in this sample may be carry-over from other donors' samples.

The rearrangement joins TRBV18 to TRBJ1-2; 7 bases fit TRBD1. With V trimmed by 1 base and J by 0 bases, 8 bases remained unmatched. In germline, CDR1 is KGHSH, CDR2 LQKENI. This CDR3 region has 17 residues. CDR3 nucleotides: TGTGCCAGCTCACCACAGGGGGCGAGCCTAACTAACTATGGCTACACCTTC. Its protein product is CASSPQGASLTNYGYTF.

V and J are TRBV28 and TRBJ2-7; 8 nucleotides line up with TRBD2. The germline gives CDR1 MDHEN, CDR2 SYDVKM. V gave up 7 bases and J gave up 4 bases; unmatched junction bases: 6. This CDR3 region has 13 residues. CDR3 nucleotides: TGTGCCAGCACCCCAGCGGGAGTTTACGAGCAGTACTTC. Translation: CASTPAGVYEQYF.

This clone occurred once. The DNA of the CDR3 is TGCGCCAGCAGCTTGGTTTCGGGACAGTTTTACGAGCAGTACTTC. This encodes CASSLVSGQFYEQYF. This chain links TRBV5-1 with TRBJ2-7; 7 bases fit TRBD1. The CDR3 totals 15 residues. V lost 0 bases, J lost 4 bases, and 7 bases stayed unmatched. CDR1 is SGHRS, CDR2 YFSETQ, per germline.

The V and J genes are TRBV28 and TRBJ1-5; no clear D. The germline CDR1 and CDR2 sequences are MDHEN and SYDVKM. The CDR3 is 12 residues long. V was shortened by 3 bases and J by 6 bases, with 6 bases between the two germline ends. CDR3 in amino acids: CASSFRSQPQHF. DNA of the CDR3: TGTGCCAGCAGTTTTCGGAGTCAGCCCCAGCATTTT. The full variable domain, with the rest looked up from reference TRBV28 and TRBJ1-5, is DVKVTQSSRYLVKRTGEKVFLECVQDMDHENMFWYRQDPGLGLRLIYFSYDVKMKEKGDIPEGYSVSREKKERFSLILESASTNQTSMYLCASSFRSQPQHFGDGTRLSIL.

The chain uses TRBV5-1 and TRBJ1-3; a weak D match, TRBD1 (5 bases). CDR3 length: 16 residues. Per germline, CDR1 SGHRS and CDR2 YFSETQ. V was clipped by 8 bases and J by 0 bases, with 18 bases between them. CDR3 sequence (DNA): TGCGCCAGGTCGGACACCCGATGTCCCTCTGGAAACACCATATATTTT. This encodes CARSDTRCPSGNTIYF.

This CDR3 reads CASSESRLDAARQYF. The CDR3 region has the DNA TGCGCCAGCAGTGAGTCGCGCCTAGACGCGGCTAGGCAGTACTTC. The chain employs TRBV10-2 and TRBJ2-7; D remains unclear. Germline V lookup: CDR1 WSHSY, CDR2 SAAADI. The CDR3 runs 15 residues. The V end was cut by 0 bases, the J end by 9 bases, with 18 bases between.

The chain uses TRBV2 and TRBJ1-5; a possible D gene is TRBD1 (6 bases). Germline values: CDR1 SNHLY, CDR2 FYNNEI. Trimming stripped 4 bases from V and 7 bases from J, with 17 bases between. CDR3 length equals 15 residues. The CDR3 bases are TGTGCCAGCAGTGCGGATAGAGGGGGATGGCAGCCCCAGCATTTT. This sequence encodes CASSADRGGWQPQHF.

The V gene is TRBV29-1, the J gene TRBJ2-4; the D gene is possibly TRBD1 (6 bases). The V end was cut by 7 bases, the J end by 6 bases, with 10 bases between. The CDR3 extends over 11 amino acids. Germline V lookup: CDR1 SQVTM, CDR2 ANQGSEA. CDR3 bases: TGCAGCGGAAGGACAGCAAACATTCAGTACTTC. It encodes CSGRTANIQYF.

This clone appeared a single time. This chain joins TRBV4-1 and TRBJ1-2; D is perhaps TRBD1 (6 bases). The V gene's germline CDR1 is MGHRA and CDR2 YSYEKL. The CDR3 length is 16 residues. The germline V and J ends were trimmed by 8 bases and 2 bases, with 21 bases remaining between them. The DNA of the CDR3 is TGCGCCAGCCGTAAGGCGGGGGGCAGCGTCAACTATGGCTACACCTTC. It is translated as CASRKAGGSVNYGYTF.

The chain couples TRBV28 to TRBJ1-2, with TRBD1 matching over 8 bases. The ends lost 2 bases at V and 3 bases at J; junction bases unmatched: 2. Germline V gives CDR1 MDHEN, CDR2 SYDVKM. The CDR3 is 14 residues long. In DNA form, the CDR3 reads TGTGCCAGCAGTTTACGACAGGGGCACTATGGCTACACCTTC. This encodes CASSLRQGHYGYTF.

This clone has just a few counts. The CDR3 loop reads CASSVDAGYTEAFF. Written as DNA, the CDR3 is TGTGCCAGCAGCGTAGATGCAGGTTACACTGAAGCTTTCTTT. The gene calls are TRBV9 and TRBJ1-1, with D unclear. V lost 0 bases, J lost 3 bases, and 9 bases lay in between. CDR1 SGDLS and CDR2 YYNGEE come from the germline V gene. The CDR3 consists of 14 residues. The whole variable domain, filled in from reference TRBV9 and TRBJ1-1, reads DSGVTQTPKHLITATGQRVTLRCSPRSGDLSVYWYQQSLDQGLQFLIQYYNGEERAKGNILERFSAQQFPDLHSELNLSSLELGDSALYFCASSVDAGYTEAFFGQGTRLTVV.

V is TRBV5-1 and J is TRBJ1-1; the match to TRBD1 covers 8 bases. Germline V gene sequence: CDR1 SGHRS, CDR2 YFSETQ. V trimming: 0 bases; J trimming: 5 bases; junction bases outside the gene matches: 9. The CDR3 spans 16 residues. The CDR3, as DNA: TGCGCCAGCAGCTTGGCCTACAGGGGGTTTCGGACTGAAGCTTTCTTT. It specifies CASSLAYRGFRTEAFF.

The chain is built from TRBV10-3 and TRBJ2-2; 8 bases line up with TRBD1. The J segment lost 5 bases and the V segment lost 3 bases, leaving 8 bases of the junction unmatched. Germline CDR1 reads ENHRY; CDR2 reads SYGVKD. The CDR3 length is 16 residues. CDR3 sequence: CAISDTDRVGTGELFF. The CDR3 region has the DNA TGTGCCATCAGTGACACGGACAGGGTCGGTACCGGGGAGCTGTTTTTT.

V is TRBV29-1 and J is TRBJ1-1; D remains unclear. V was cut by 5 bases and J by 0 bases, with 13 bases left in between. Germline assignment: CDR1 SQVTM and CDR2 ANQGSEA. The CDR3 length is 14 residues. This CDR3 reads CSVTVTTLNTEAFF. The CDR3 nucleotides read TGCAGCGTTACCGTTACCACTTTGAACACTGAAGCTTTCTTT.

V usage is TRBV28 and J usage is TRBJ2-5; TRBD2 matches 11 bases. V was pared by 7 bases and J by 4 bases, with 5 bases of the junction left unmatched. The CDR3 contains 14 residues. The V gene's germline CDR1 is MDHEN and CDR2 SYDVKM. CDR3 in DNA: TGTGCCAGCACCCTAGCGGGGGGAGGAGAGACCCAGTACTTC. Its protein product is CASTLAGGGETQYF.

V gene TRBV5-5 combines with J gene TRBJ1-1; D is uncertain. CDR1 and CDR2 (germline): SGHKS, YYEKEE (reference sequence). Trimming removed 1 base at V and 1 base at J, with 8 bases between. CDR3 length: 14 amino acids. This CDR3 reads CASSLRGQNTEAFF. CDR3 in DNA: TGTGCCAGCAGCTTGCGAGGGCAGAACACTGAAGCTTTCTTT.

The chain is built from TRBV27 and TRBJ1-5, with D maybe TRBD1 (5 bases). CDR3 length equals 16 residues. The germline V gene encodes CDR1 MNHEY and CDR2 SMNVEV (reference sequence). V lost 3 bases, J lost 6 bases, and 18 bases lay in between. CDR3 loop: CASSFKAGDGGQPQHF. The CDR3 DNA reads as TGTGCCAGCAGTTTCAAGGCGGGGGATGGGGGTCAGCCCCAGCATTTT.

This clone turned up a few times. J is TRBJ2-7 and V is TRBV5-1, with 8 bases that match TRBD1. V lost 0 bases, J lost 0 bases, and 17 bases stayed unmatched. The germline CDR1 and CDR2 sequences are SGHRS and YFSETQ. CDR3 length: 20 amino acids. CDR3 sequence: CASSLDRSPRTGPSSYEQYF. CDR3 nucleotide sequence: TGCGCCAGCAGCTTGGATCGTTCTCCTCGGACAGGGCCTAGCTCCTACGAGCAGTACTTC.

V is TRBV15 and J is TRBJ1-1; unclear D gene. Trimming took off 8 bases at V and 0 bases at J, with 10 bases between the two ends. Germline lookup yields CDR1 LNHNV and CDR2 YYDKDF (reference sequence). CDR3 length equals 13 residues. The CDR3: CATAGTLNTEAFF. CDR3 bases: TGTGCCACCGCGGGCACCCTGAACACTGAAGCTTTCTTT. The whole variable domain, remainder taken from reference TRBV15 and TRBJ1-1, is DAMVIQNPRYQVTQFGKPVTLSCSQTLNHNVMYWYQQKSSQAPKLLFHYYDKDFNNEADTPDNFQSRRPNTSFCFLDIRSPGLGDTAMYLCATAGTLNTEAFFGQGTRLTVV.

This clone was observed a single time. This chain links TRBV18 with TRBJ2-7, with D unresolved. V was trimmed by 3 bases and J by 5 bases, leaving 11 bases between them. The CDR3 has 13 residues. Germline-derived CDR1 and CDR2 are KGHSH and LQKENI. CDR3 in DNA: TGTGCCAGCTCACCCCGACCTAGAAACGAGCAGTACTTC. Protein sequence: CASSPRPRNEQYF.